The 12 T cell receptor beta chains listed next were all sequenced from one sample in a study of regulatory T cells in long-lasting Graves disease (dated by TCRdb to the early 2020s). Interpreted using the paper, the time point label stands for: persistent/refractory GD, antithyroid drugs over 5 years with positive TRAb. For both TCR sequencing and RNA sequencing, RNA was extracted from PBMCs in TRIzol. The library came from multiplex PCR. TCRdb names Illumina HiSeq 4000 as the instrument used. CDR3 regions were amplified by Arm-PCR with iRepertoire HTBI primers to construct TCR beta libraries. TCRdb passed the public sequencing reads through fastp at Q25 and MiXCR, retaining productive beta sequences. Each CDR3 protein gets just one entry, which takes the most common genes and DNA from the rows behind it. A total of roughly 400,000 distinct CDR3 sequences appear in this sample, less than 25% of them only once. The ten biggest clones cover less than 25% of the sample.

The material was peripheral blood mononuclear cells (PBMCs), obtained when the disease was refractory, from a patient treated with antithyroid drugs. These receptors were obtained from a female donor with Graves disease.

This clonotype turned up a few times. The junction departs from the called germline gene at one end, perhaps through a read error. V usage is TRBV28 and J usage is TRBJ1-4, with TRBD1 matching 8 bases. This CDR3 has 15 residues. Germline V gene lookup returns CDR1 MDHEN and CDR2 SYDVKM. CDR3 in amino acids: CAGSRQGTTNEKLFF. The CDR3 bases are TGTGCCGGCAGCAGACAGGGGACAACTAATGAAAAACTGTTTTTT.

This clonotype was recorded many times. CDR3 in amino acids: CASSYSQYEQYF. The CDR3 DNA reads TGTGCCAGCAGTTACTCTCAGTACGAGCAGTACTTC. V and J are TRBV6-2 or TRBV6-3 and TRBJ2-7; unclear D gene. Trimming stripped 0 bases from V and 4 bases from J, with 4 bases between. The germline CDR1 and CDR2 sequences are MNHEY and SVGEGT. The CDR3 covers 12 residues.

This clonotype was seen repeatedly, ten times or more. The genes are TRBV28 and TRBJ2-7, with TRBD1 identical over 8 bases. This CDR3 is 15 amino acids long. Germline V gene data show CDR1 as MDHEN and CDR2 as SYDVKM. The trim removed 5 bases at V and 5 bases at J, leaving 11 bases unmatched. The CDR3: CASSLPGTGVNEQYF. The CDR3 nucleotides read TGTGCCAGCAGTCTACCCGGGACAGGAGTCAACGAGCAGTACTTC. Filled out from reference TRBV28 and TRBJ2-7, the complete variable domain reads DVKVTQSSRYLVKRTGEKVFLECVQDMDHENMFWYRQDPGLGLRLIYFSYDVKMKEKGDIPEGYSVSREKKERFSLILESASTNQTSMYLCASSLPGTGVNEQYFGPGTRLTVT.

This clonotype has ten or more counts. In DNA form, the CDR3 reads TGTGCCAGCAGACTTATAGGGTCAGGGGTTCAGCCCCAGCATTTT. It is translated as CASRLIGSGVQPQHF. V gene TRBV28 combines with J gene TRBJ1-5, with D possibly matching TRBD1 (6 bases). Trimming removed 6 bases from V and 6 bases from J, with 18 bases in between. Germline CDR1 MDHEN, CDR2 SYDVKM. CDR3 length: 15 amino acids.

Of note for this clonotype: A far larger clone is a single base away, which makes a read error likely. The rearrangement joins TRBV30 to TRBJ2-7; D is unclear. The germline gives CDR1 GTSNPN, CDR2 SVGIG (reference sequence). The CDR3 has 11 residues. The CDR3: CAWSVGYEQCF. The CDR3 DNA sequence: TGTGCCTGGAGTGTAGGCTACGAGCAGTGCTTC.

Only a few counts were recorded for this clonotype. The gene calls are TRBV27 and TRBJ2-2, with 7 bases matching TRBD1. V shed 8 bases, J shed 8 bases, and the junction held 8 bases outside the gene matches. The germline V gene has CDR1 MNHEY and CDR2 SMNVEV (reference sequence). This CDR3 region has 13 residues. The CDR3, as DNA: TGTGCCAGCTCCTTAGGGGGCCGGGGGGAGCTGTTTTTT. Amino acids: CASSLGGRGELFF.

Details on this clonotype: This may stem from a read error, because a much larger clone lies one nucleotide away. The chain combines TRBV27 with TRBJ1-1; D gene ambiguous. Trimming took off 5 bases at V and 6 bases at J, with 22 bases between the two ends. There are 16 residues in the CDR3. The V gene's germline CDR1 is MNHEY and CDR2 SMNVEV (reference sequence). The CDR3 nucleotides read TGTGCCAGCAGTGATTTGTTGCCAGTGAGGTGCGCTGAAGCTTTCTTT. It translates to CASSDLLPVRCAEAFF.

This clonotype has a handful of counts. The V and J genes are TRBV12-3 or TRBV12-4 and TRBJ2-4; no clear D. The CDR3 has 13 residues. V was trimmed by 5 bases and J by 6 bases, leaving 11 bases between them. In DNA, the CDR3 is TGTGCCAGCAGTCCGAGCACGACAAACATTCAGTACTTC. The encoded protein is CASSPSTTNIQYF.

The rearrangement joins TRBV4-3 to TRBJ2-7; no firm D call. The CDR3 is made up of 15 amino acids. CDR1 and CDR2 (germline): LGHNA, YSLEER. V was shortened by 0 bases and J by 1 base, with 10 bases between the two germline ends. As DNA, the CDR3 is TGCGCCAGCAGCCAAGATTCCCAGGTTTCCTACGAGCAGTACTTC. It yields the protein CASSQDSQVSYEQYF.

This chain's CDR3 is CASSDRLNSPLHF. Here the CDR3 DNA reads TGTGCCAGCAGTGACAGGCTGAATTCACCCCTCCACTTT. The chain uses TRBV6-1 and TRBJ1-6; D is uncertain. CDR3 length: 13 residues. Germline lookup yields CDR1 MNHNS and CDR2 SASEGT. The ends were cut back, 3 bases at V and 7 bases at J, with 7 bases in the middle.

CDR3 nucleotide sequence: TGCAGTGCTACCCTATCTAGCGGGAGCGCACGTGAGCAGTTCTTC. Translation gives CSATLSSGSAREQFF. V usage is TRBV20-1 and J usage is TRBJ2-1; 10 bases are shared with TRBD2. The ends lost 4 bases at V and 9 bases at J; junction bases unmatched: 12. Germline CDR1 and CDR2: DFQATT and SNEGSKA (reference sequence). The CDR3 covers 15 residues.

This clonotype appeared a few times. An end of the junction differs from the germline gene, which may be a read error. The V call is TRBV29-1, the J call TRBJ2-7, with D perhaps assigned TRBD1 or TRBD2 (5 bases each). This CDR3 is built from 11 residues. Germline CDR1 reads SQVTM; CDR2 reads ANQGSEA. CDR3: CSVWGSWGSSF. The CDR3 DNA follows: TGCAGCGTTTGGGGGTCGTGGGGTAGTAGCTTC.